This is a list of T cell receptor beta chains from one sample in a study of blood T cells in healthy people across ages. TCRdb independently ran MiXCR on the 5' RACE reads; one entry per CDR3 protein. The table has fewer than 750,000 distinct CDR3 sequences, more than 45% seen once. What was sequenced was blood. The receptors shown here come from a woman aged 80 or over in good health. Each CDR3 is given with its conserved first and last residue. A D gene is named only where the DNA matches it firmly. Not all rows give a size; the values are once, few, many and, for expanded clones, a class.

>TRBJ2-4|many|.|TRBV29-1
CSVTGNRAKNIQYF
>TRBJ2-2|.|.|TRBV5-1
CASSLAGGAGDTGELFF
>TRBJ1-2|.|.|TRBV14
CASSPLGTYGYTF
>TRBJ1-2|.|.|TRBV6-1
CASSEGGDFLYGYTF
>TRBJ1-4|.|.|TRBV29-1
CSVEIEPGLFF
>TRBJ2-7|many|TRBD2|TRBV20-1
CSAPSGNHYEQYF
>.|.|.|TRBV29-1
CSSLADRYNEQYF
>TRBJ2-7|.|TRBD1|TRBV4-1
CASSQESRTGKDEQYF
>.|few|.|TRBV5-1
CASSAAGAKIYEQYF
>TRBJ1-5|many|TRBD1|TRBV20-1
CSARQGASNQPQHF
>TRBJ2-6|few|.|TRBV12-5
CASGLSLGGGANVLTF
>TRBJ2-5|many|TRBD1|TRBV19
CASIGGTGETQYF
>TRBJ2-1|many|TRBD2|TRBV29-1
CSFSGGSSYNEQFF
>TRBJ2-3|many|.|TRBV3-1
CASSQDQRAVGTDTQYF
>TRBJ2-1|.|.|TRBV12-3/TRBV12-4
CASSLRTARDEQFF
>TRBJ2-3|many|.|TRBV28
CASKGQRYTDTQYF
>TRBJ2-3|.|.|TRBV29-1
CSVVSGNSKQYF
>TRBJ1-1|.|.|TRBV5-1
CASSLGGEGGEAFF
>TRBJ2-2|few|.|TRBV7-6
CASSQGGELFF
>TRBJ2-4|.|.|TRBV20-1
CSAKGLGRTLAKNIQYF
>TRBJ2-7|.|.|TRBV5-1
CASSLVDSKTYEQYF
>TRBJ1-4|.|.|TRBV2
CACTRVGAPEKLFF
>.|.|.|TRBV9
CASSVAVSRETQYF
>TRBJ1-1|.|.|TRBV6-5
CASSYSGGREYGAFF